Listed below are T cell receptor beta chains from one sample, sequenced in a study of CD8+ T cells in alopecia areata. This table comes from immunoSEQ multiplex PCR, and its TCRdb copy is limited to in-frame clones, with some not included. The sample holds about 190,000 clones; 45% to 75% are singletons and the top ten take approximately 0.7%. Source: CD4+ T cells sorted from blood, taken at week 4, from a patient treated with tofacitinib. The receptors come from a human donor with alopecia areata. Both conserved end residues are part of each CDR3. The D gene is left open where the match is weak. For some rows the clone size is stated as once, few or many, or as a class when expanded; others skip it.

D: .; V: TRBV2; J: TRBJ2-1; size: .; length: 15; DNA: TGTGCCAGCAGTGAAAGGCAGGTCCGAGGTAATGAGCAGTTCTTC; CDR3: CASSERQVRGNEQFF
D: .; V: TRBV2; J: TRBJ1-2; size: .; length: 14; DNA: TGTGCCAGCAGTGGGTCGGGGCCCCACGGGGGCTACACCTTC; CDR3: CASSGSGPHGGYTF
D: .; V: TRBV9; J: TRBJ1-3; size: few; length: 13; DNA: TGTGCCAGCAGCCTCCAGGGGGGAAACACCATATATTTT; CDR3: CASSLQGGNTIYF
D: TRBD1; V: TRBV5-4; J: TRBJ2-1; size: few; length: 15; DNA: TGTGCCAGCAGGGCCGGACAGGTCACCTACAATGAGCAGTTCTTC; CDR3: CASRAGQVTYNEQFF
D: .; V: TRBV30; J: TRBJ2-7; size: .; length: 11; DNA: TGTGCCTGGAGCCCAGGGTACGAGCAGTACTTC; CDR3: CAWSPGYEQYF
D: .; V: TRBV5-1; J: TRBJ2-5; size: .; length: 13; DNA: TGCGCCAGCAGCGGGGCGGCGATGGAGACCCAGTACTTC; CDR3: CASSGAAMETQYF
D: TRBD2; V: TRBV29-1; J: TRBJ2-5; size: .; length: 13; DNA: TGCAGCGTGTCCACTAGCGGGGAAGAGACCCAGTACTTC; CDR3: CSVSTSGEETQYF
D: .; V: TRBV30; J: TRBJ1-2; size: .; length: 15; DNA: TGTGCCTGGAGCCTCTCTGGCCGAGCTAACTATGGCTACACCTTC; CDR3: CAWSLSGRANYGYTF
D: .; V: TRBV27; J: TRBJ1-2; size: .; length: 13; DNA: TGTGCCAGCAGTTTTAGGACGAACTATGGCTACACCTTC; CDR3: CASSFRTNYGYTF
D: .; V: TRBV18; J: TRBJ2-2; size: .; length: 15; DNA: TGTGCCAGCTCACCGTGGGTCGCGAACACCGGGGAGCTGTTTTTT; CDR3: CASSPWVANTGELFF
D: TRBD2; V: TRBV29-1; J: TRBJ2-3; size: .; length: 15; DNA: TGCAGCGTTGGGACTAGCGGGGTTAGCACAGATACGCAGTATTTT; CDR3: CSVGTSGVSTDTQYF
D: TRBD1; V: TRBV7-4; J: TRBJ1-3; size: .; length: 15; DNA: TGTGCCAGCAGCAAGGGACAGTTCTCTGGAAACACCATATATTTT; CDR3: CASSKGQFSGNTIYF
D: .; V: TRBV7-2; J: TRBJ1-1; size: .; length: 14; DNA: TGTGCCAGCAGCTTACCCGGCTCGAACACTGAAGCTTTCTTT; CDR3: CASSLPGSNTEAFF
D: .; V: TRBV5-1; J: TRBJ2-7; size: .; length: 14; DNA: TGCGCCAGCAGCTGGGGGACCGATCCCTACGAGCAGTACTTC; CDR3: CASSWGTDPYEQYF
D: .; V: TRBV28; J: TRBJ2-4; size: few; length: 14; DNA: TGTGCCAGCAGTTCGACTGAGGCCAAAAACATTCAGTACTTC; CDR3: CASSSTEAKNIQYF
D: .; V: TRBV6-6; J: TRBJ2-3; size: .; length: 15; DNA: TGTGCCAGCAGTTACGACGGAAAAAGCACAGATACGCAGTATTTT; CDR3: CASSYDGKSTDTQYF
D: TRBD2; V: TRBV18; J: TRBJ2-1; size: .; length: 17; DNA: TGTGCCAGCTCACCCCTAAGCGGGAGTTCGGGCTACAATGAGCAGTTCTTC; CDR3: CASSPLSGSSGYNEQFF
D: .; V: TRBV4-1; J: TRBJ1-2; size: .; length: 16; DNA: TGCGCCAGCAGCCAAGGGGCGAGCCGGGGGGACTATGGCTACACCTTC; CDR3: CASSQGASRGDYGYTF
D: .; V: TRBV11-1; J: TRBJ2-2; size: .; length: 16; DNA: TGTGCCAGCAGCCGGTTGAAGGACAGCTCGGTCGGGGAGCTGTTTTTT; CDR3: CASSRLKDSSVGELFF
D: .; V: TRBV7-2; J: TRBJ1-1; size: .; length: 17; DNA: TGTGCCAGCAGCCTCCTAAGTTTGTCGGTCTCGAACACTGAAGCTTTCTTT; CDR3: CASSLLSLSVSNTEAFF
D: .; V: TRBV9; J: TRBJ2-7; size: .; length: 14; DNA: TGTGCCAGCAGCGTAGGGCAGCTCTCCTACGAGCAGTACTTC; CDR3: CASSVGQLSYEQYF
D: TRBD1; V: TRBV27; J: TRBJ2-1; size: .; length: 15; DNA: TGTGCCAGCAGTACTGCCCAGGGACAGACTAATGAGCAGTTCTTC; CDR3: CASSTAQGQTNEQFF
D: .; V: TRBV29-1; J: TRBJ1-1; size: .; length: 11; DNA: TGCAGCGGCTCCGGGGAATCTGAAGCTTTCTTT; CDR3: CSGSGESEAFF
D: TRBD1; V: TRBV2; J: TRBJ2-5; size: .; length: 16; DNA: TGTGCCAGCAGTAGTAACCCGGGACAGGGTCATGAGACCCAGTACTTC; CDR3: CASSSNPGQGHETQYF
D: TRBD2; V: TRBV5-1; J: TRBJ2-5; size: few; length: 15; DNA: TGCGCCAGCAGCTTAATCGGGACTAGCCAAGAGACCCAGTACTTC; CDR3: CASSLIGTSQETQYF
D: TRBD2; V: TRBV20-1; J: TRBJ2-1; size: .; length: 10; DNA: TGCAGTGCTTGGGACTACACACAGTTCTTC; CDR3: CSAWDYTQFF
D: .; V: TRBV15; J: TRBJ2-5; size: .; length: 13; DNA: TGTGCCACCAGCAGAGGCTTAAAAGAGACCCAGTACTTC; CDR3: CATSRGLKETQYF